This TCR beta chain appears in the sequencing data of a study of identifying expanded T cells in peripheral blood. During the collection period, no donor immune events like infections were recorded. Study-wide findings and caveats: About 1.2 clones differed between technical replicates, versus about 17 and 20 over time. Two-week clone count variance significantly increased as total template count grew.

The method was immunoSEQ multiplex PCR; TCRdb's version includes in-frame clones alone and lacks a portion of them. The data show 120,000 or so clones, approximately 88% seen once. Of note for this clone: What it binds is unknown.

CDR3 length equals 16 residues. The germline V gene has CDR1 MNHEY and CDR2 SVGAGI. The junction had 11 bases not matched to a gene; V was cut back by 4 bases and J by 3 bases. This sequence joins TRBV6-5 and TRBJ2-7; 8 positions agree with TRBD1. The source of this sequence is a person between 18 and 69 years old in good health. Sequencing was done on a sample of blood. CDR3 DNA: TGTGCCAGCAGTTCTTTCCTTCCGGGACAGGACTACGAGCAGTACTTC. As protein: CASSSFLPGQDYEQYF.